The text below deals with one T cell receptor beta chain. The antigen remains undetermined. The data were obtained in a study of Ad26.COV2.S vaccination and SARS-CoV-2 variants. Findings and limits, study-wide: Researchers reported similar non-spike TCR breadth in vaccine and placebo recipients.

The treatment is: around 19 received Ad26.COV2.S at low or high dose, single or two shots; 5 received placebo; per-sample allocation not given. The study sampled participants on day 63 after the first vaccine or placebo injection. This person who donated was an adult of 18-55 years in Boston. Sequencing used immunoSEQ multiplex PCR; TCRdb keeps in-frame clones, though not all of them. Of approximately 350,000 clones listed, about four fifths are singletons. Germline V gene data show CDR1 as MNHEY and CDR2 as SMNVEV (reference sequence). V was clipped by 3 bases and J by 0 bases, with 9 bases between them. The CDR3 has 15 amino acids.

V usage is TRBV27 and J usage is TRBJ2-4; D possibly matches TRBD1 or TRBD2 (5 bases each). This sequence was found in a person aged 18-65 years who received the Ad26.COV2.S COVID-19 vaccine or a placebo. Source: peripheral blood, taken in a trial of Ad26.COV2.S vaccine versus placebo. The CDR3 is CASSLGRGAKNIQYF. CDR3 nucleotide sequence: TGTGCCAGCAGTTTGGGACGAGGAGCCAAAAACATTCAGTACTTC.